Presented here are 27 T cell receptor beta chains from one specimen sequenced in a study of blood T cell repertoires in COVID-19. Generated by immunoSEQ multiplex PCR, the TCRdb table keeps only in-frame clones and is missing some. The repertoire includes tens of thousands of clones, around 87% of them detected once, and about 17% sits in the top ten. Sequences were obtained from peripheral blood. These receptors all stem from a human donor in a cohort sampled during active COVID-19.

The chain employs TRBV6-2 or TRBV6-3 and TRBJ1-4, with 10 nucleotides matching TRBD1. From germline, CDR1 is MNHEY and CDR2 SVGEGT. There are 15 residues in the CDR3. J lost 7 bases, V lost 6 bases, and 8 bases had no gene match. In DNA, the CDR3 is TGTGCCAGCAGCGACCCCCGGGACAGGGGTGAAAAACTGTTTTTT. Translating gives CASSDPRDRGEKLFF.

The chain links TRBV14 to TRBJ2-7; 8 positions agree with TRBD2. The CDR3 spans 16 residues. Germline V gene lookup returns CDR1 SGHDN and CDR2 FVKESK. Germline trimming cut 1 base from V and 1 base from J; bases unmatched to any gene: 6. CDR3 region: CASSQAGGGRSYEQYF. CDR3 bases: TGTGCCAGCAGCCAAGCGGGGGGGGGACGGTCCTACGAGCAGTACTTC.

The V gene is TRBV2, the J gene TRBJ1-5; TRBD1 matches at 9 bases. The length of the CDR3 is 14 residues. Germline trimming cut 3 bases from V and 4 bases from J; bases unmatched to any gene: 1. Germline CDR1 is SNHLY and CDR2 is FYNNEI. The chain's CDR3 is CASSEGTGNQPQHF. The CDR3 nucleotides read TGTGCCAGCAGTGAGGGGACAGGGAATCAGCCCCAGCATTTT.

A single count supports this clone. The chain employs TRBV18 and TRBJ2-5; no definite D call. This CDR3 has 13 amino acids. Trimming took 3 bases from V and 1 from J, leaving 6 bases between them. Germline V gene sequence: CDR1 KGHSH, CDR2 LQKENI. The CDR3 DNA follows: TGTGCCAGCTCACCGAGGCGCCAAGAGACCCAGTACTTC. Translated, it gives CASSPRRQETQYF.

The rearrangement links TRBV3-1 (or the pseudogene TRBV3-2) to TRBJ1-2; TRBD1 aligns across 9 bases. Germline values: CDR1 LGHDT, CDR2 YNNKEL (reference sequence). Trimming cost V 2 bases and J 7 bases; bases outside gene matches: 2. This CDR3 is built from 13 residues. In DNA form, the CDR3 reads TGTGCCAGCAGCCAATCGGACAGGGGTGGCTACACCTTC. Encoded protein: CASSQSDRGGYTF.

The rearrangement links TRBV12-3 or TRBV12-4 to TRBJ2-2, with 8 bases matching TRBD2. V lost 4 bases and J lost 6; bases outside the gene matches: 1. CDR3 size: 13 residues. The CDR3 protein is CASSSGGPGELFF. CDR3 nucleotides: TGTGCCAGCAGTTCGGGGGGGCCCGGGGAGCTGTTTTTT.

CDR3 sequence: CASETGRNTGELFF. CDR3 DNA sequence: TGTGCCAGTGAGACAGGGCGAAACACCGGGGAGCTGTTTTTT. This chain uses TRBV19 with TRBJ2-2; TRBD1 matches at 7 bases. The CDR3 covers 14 residues. V shed 8 bases, J shed 2 bases, and the junction held 5 bases outside the gene matches. Germline V CDR1 and CDR2: LNHDA, SQIVND (reference sequence).

The chain recombines TRBV3-1 (or the pseudogene TRBV3-2) with TRBJ1-1, with TRBD1 as a possible D gene (6 bases). V lost 4 bases and J 4 bases, leaving 10 bases between the germline ends. The CDR3 contains 13 residues. Germline V lookup: CDR1 LGHDT, CDR2 YNNKEL (reference sequence). The CDR3 bases are TGTGCCAGCAGCCCCGGGACAAGCACTGAAGCTTTCTTT. Residues: CASSPGTSTEAFF.

The chain joins TRBV7-2 to TRBJ2-3; D is possibly TRBD2 (5 bases). The CDR3 totals 14 residues. Trimming removed 3 bases from V and 0 bases from J, with 7 bases in between. Germline V CDR1 and CDR2: SGHTA, FQGNSA. The CDR3 region is CASSFTGSTDTQYF. CDR3 DNA sequence: TGTGCCAGCAGCTTTACGGGGAGCACAGATACGCAGTATTTT.

This clone was seen once. The J gene is TRBJ1-4, the V gene TRBV18, with 8 positions matching TRBD1. Germline V gene lookup returns CDR1 KGHSH and CDR2 LQKENI. The CDR3 is 15 residues long. The V segment lost 5 bases and the J segment 1 base; nucleotides outside the gene matches: 3. The CDR3 DNA reads TGTGCCAGCTCAGAAGACAGGGGAACTAATGAAAAACTGTTTTTT. This codes for CASSEDRGTNEKLFF.

The J gene is TRBJ2-1, the V gene TRBV6-2 or TRBV6-3, with 11 bases that match TRBD2. This CDR3 spans 16 amino acids. J was trimmed by 6 bases and V by 2 bases; bases with no gene match: 6. The germline V gene encodes CDR1 MNHEY and CDR2 SVGEGT. CDR3 protein: CASSYDRLAGGNEQFF. The CDR3 nucleotides read TGTGCCAGCAGTTACGATCGGCTAGCGGGGGGCAATGAGCAGTTCTTC.

V usage is TRBV28 and J usage is TRBJ1-1; no clear D gene. This CDR3 is built from 17 residues. Deletions cut 2 bases from V and 0 bases from J, with 16 bases between. The germline CDR1 and CDR2 sequences are MDHEN and SYDVKM. The CDR3 nucleotides are TGTGCCAGCAGTTTAGCGATGACTAGGCAGCTGAACACTGAAGCTTTCTTT. Protein product: CASSLAMTRQLNTEAFF.

V and J are TRBV6-5 and TRBJ1-1, with D hard to call. V lost 0 bases and J 1 base, leaving 9 bases between the germline ends. This CDR3 is 15 amino acids long. Germline-derived CDR1 and CDR2 are MNHEY and SVGAGI. The CDR3 nucleotides are TGTGCCAGCAGTTACTCGAGACGGGAGAACACTGAAGCTTTCTTT. Its translation is CASSYSRRENTEAFF.

The count of this clone is one. This chain connects TRBV7-8 to TRBJ2-7, with D unresolved. The CDR3 has 13 residues. Trimming cost V 4 bases and J 7 bases, with 14 bases left between them. From germline, CDR1 is SGHVS and CDR2 FQNEAQ. DNA of the CDR3: TGTGCCAGCAGCTACAACGAAGACACTGAGCAGTACTTC. Amino acids: CASSYNEDTEQYF.

The chain combines TRBV15 with TRBJ2-3; the match to TRBD1 covers 7 bases. This CDR3 has 16 amino acids. Germline lookup yields CDR1 LNHNV and CDR2 YYDKDF (reference sequence). Germline trimming cut 4 bases from V and 2 bases from J; bases unmatched to any gene: 9. The CDR3 region is CATSTLTGQHTDTQYF. Here the CDR3 DNA reads TGTGCCACCAGCACCTTGACGGGACAGCACACAGATACGCAGTATTTT. Based on the CDR3 plus reference TRBV15 and TRBJ2-3, the full variable domain is DAMVIQNPRYQVTQFGKPVTLSCSQTLNHNVMYWYQQKSSQAPKLLFHYYDKDFNNEADTPDNFQSRRPNTSFCFLDIRSPGLGDTAMYLCATSTLTGQHTDTQYFGPGTRLTVL.

Only a few counts were recorded for this clone. The rearrangement uses TRBV6-5 and TRBJ2-7; D ambiguous. Trimming left V 5 bases short and J 2 bases short, with 10 bases between. Germline CDR1 reads MNHEY; CDR2 reads SVGAGI. The CDR3 runs to 13 residues. The CDR3 region is CASSQQLTYEQYF. For the CDR3, the DNA is TGTGCCAGCAGTCAACAACTAACCTACGAGCAGTACTTC.

The chain uses TRBV6-4 and TRBJ1-5; 8 positions agree with TRBD1. CDR1 MRHNA and CDR2 SNTAGT come from the germline V gene. CDR3 length: 16 residues. V shed 2 bases, J shed 5 bases, and the junction held 8 bases outside the gene matches. The CDR3, as DNA: TGTGCCAGCAGTGACCCCGGACAGGGAAGGCATCAGCCCCAGCATTTT. It translates to CASSDPGQGRHQPQHF.

The CDR3 loop reads CASVGGAGTDTQYF. The CDR3 bases are TGTGCCAGCGTCGGGGGGGCCGGCACAGATACGCAGTATTTT. The chain has TRBV28 and TRBJ2-3; TRBD2 agrees at 8 bases. With 8 bases clipped from V and 1 base from J, the junction kept 5 bases outside the gene matches. Germline V lookup: CDR1 MDHEN, CDR2 SYDVKM. The CDR3 length is 14 residues.

The chain carries TRBV2 and TRBJ2-1, with D possibly TRBD1 on 5 matching bases. V was trimmed by 6 bases and J by 13 bases, leaving 13 bases between them. The CDR3 totals 11 residues. The germline V gene has CDR1 SNHLY and CDR2 FYNNEI. The CDR3 nucleotides read TGTGCCAGCAGCCAAGGGGCAGAACAGTTCTTC. This gives the protein CASSQGAEQFF.

V and J are TRBV7-2 and TRBJ1-1; D unclear. CDR1 is SGHTA, CDR2 FQGNSA, per germline. This CDR3 comprises 13 residues. V gave up 7 bases and J gave up 7 bases, with 16 bases separating them. CDR3 in DNA: TGTGCCAGCAACAATGTCCCCGGCGGTGAAGCTTTCTTT. Amino acid sequence: CASNNVPGGEAFF.

This clone showed up just a few times. The chain employs TRBV5-4 and TRBJ1-2; 10 nucleotides align to TRBD1. There are 14 residues in the CDR3. V trimming: 4 bases; J trimming: 2 bases; junction bases outside the gene matches: 2. From germline, CDR1 is SGHNT and CDR2 YYREEE (reference sequence). CDR3 bases: TGTGCCAGCAGCGGGGACAGGGGCAACTATGGCTACACCTTC. This sequence encodes CASSGDRGNYGYTF.

The rearrangement joins TRBV19 to TRBJ1-4; a possible D gene is TRBD1 (6 bases). V was trimmed by 6 bases and J by 2 bases, leaving 13 bases between them. Germline V lookup: CDR1 LNHDA, CDR2 SQIVND (reference sequence). The CDR3 runs 15 residues. In DNA form, the CDR3 reads TGTGCCAGTAGCTGGGGGCTGGGGACTAATGAAAAACTGTTTTTT. As protein: CASSWGLGTNEKLFF.

CDR3 protein: CASSLDGNTGELFF. The DNA of the CDR3 is TGTGCCAGCAGCTTAGACGGGAACACCGGGGAGCTGTTTTTT. This sequence joins TRBV7-9 and TRBJ2-2; D remains ambiguous. With 1 base removed from V and 1 base from J, the gap between germline ends came to 4 bases. The CDR3 covers 14 residues. Germline CDR1 SEHNR, CDR2 FQNEAQ (reference sequence). Complete variable domain (other parts from reference TRBV7-9 and TRBJ2-2): DTGVSQNPRHKITKRGQNVTFRCDPISEHNRLYWYRQTLGQGPEFLTYFQNEAQLEKSRLLSDRFSAERPKGSFSTLEIQRTEQGDSAMYLCASSLDGNTGELFFGEGSRLTVL.

The genes are TRBV30 and TRBJ2-7; 7 nucleotides line up with TRBD1. V lost 5 bases to trimming and J lost 6 bases; unmatched junction nucleotides: 10. This CDR3 has 13 residues. Looked up from germline, CDR1 is GTSNPN and CDR2 is SVGIG (reference sequence). DNA of the CDR3: TGTGCCTGGGAGACAGGGTCTATGGGCGAGCAGTACTTC. This translates into CAWETGSMGEQYF.

The V gene is TRBV5-6, the J gene TRBJ1-1; 7 bases line up with TRBD1. Germline V gene lookup returns CDR1 SGHDT and CDR2 YYEEEE. J gave up 1 base and V 4 bases, and 7 bases lay outside the gene matches. CDR3 length: 15 amino acids. DNA for the CDR3: TGTGCCAGCAGCAGACAGGGAGGAACGAACACTGAAGCTTTCTTT. This gives the protein CASSRQGGTNTEAFF.

Only one count was recorded for this clone. The CDR3 reads CSVGEWAGWRAEAFF. For the CDR3, the DNA is TGCAGCGTTGGAGAGTGGGCGGGCTGGAGGGCTGAAGCTTTCTTT. The genes are TRBV29-1 and TRBJ1-1; D ambiguous. CDR3 length: 15 amino acids. CDR1 and CDR2 (germline): SQVTM, ANQGSEA. The ends were cut back, 4 bases at V and 6 bases at J, with 21 bases in the middle.

The chain has TRBV3-1 (or the pseudogene TRBV3-2) and TRBJ2-3, with 8 bases that match TRBD2. The length of the CDR3 is 18 residues. The V segment lost 0 bases and the J segment 6 bases; nucleotides outside the gene matches: 14. The germline gives CDR1 LGHDT, CDR2 YNNKEL (reference sequence). CDR3: CASSQELIGGAVIDTQYF. The CDR3 DNA follows: TGTGCCAGCAGCCAAGAGTTAATCGGGGGGGCCGTCATCGATACGCAGTATTTT.